This TCR beta chain was captured by sequencing in a study of cytomegalovirus exposure and HLA in healthy donors. Findings of the study overall: In all likelihood, a cluster of highly shared sequence variants was a sequencing artifact.

The germline V gene encodes CDR1 SGHTA and CDR2 FQGNSA. This CDR3 has 17 amino acids. With 5 bases clipped from V and 0 bases from J, the junction kept 11 bases outside the gene matches. Vbeta (60) and Jbeta (13) primers were used in the PCR. Measured with immunoSEQ multiplex PCR; TCRdb has only the in-frame clones, and not every one. In the table there are about 72,000 clones, approximately 80% of which are singletons. On this clone: Its specificity is unknown.

The J gene is TRBJ2-3, the V gene TRBV7-2, with TRBD1 matching over 7 bases. The clonotype was recovered from a man between 40 and 49 years old in good health and CMV-seronegative. The sequenced sample was PBMCs. The CDR3 here is CASSLPGTAVSTDTQYF. The CDR3 DNA follows: TGTGCCAGCAGCCTACCCGGGACAGCCGTAAGCACAGATACGCAGTATTTT.